This TCR beta chain was obtained from a study of T-cell memory formation after mild COVID-19. Study-level information: There were largely donor-specific TCR clusters. Whole-study results and caveats: Some clones that responded turned up in pre-infection memory, which suggests that cross-reactive memory joined in. Clones shrinking between day 15 and 85 showed a balanced CD4/CD8 split, and those that grew later tilted toward CD4+.

Worth noting for this clonotype: The antigen is not known.

MiXCR was run by TCRdb on the 5' RACE reads, yielding one entry per CDR3 protein. The sample has fewer than 250,000 distinct CDR3 sequences, 15% seen once. Sample: PBMCs or a T cell subset sorted from them (not recorded which). The sequence was obtained from an adult woman who had mild COVID-19 (a few samples of this study predate the infection). Cell type and time point are not known.

CDR3 sequence reads: CASSLWTGGVSGANVLTF. Written as DNA, the CDR3 is TGTGCCAGCAGTTTATGGACAGGGGGAGTTTCTGGGGCCAACGTCCTGACTTTC. V usage is TRBV27 and J usage is TRBJ2-6; 10 nucleotides agree with TRBD1. Trimming took 1 base from V and 1 from J; bases not matched to a gene: 4. This CDR3 region has 18 residues. Germline lookup yields CDR1 MNHEY and CDR2 SMNVEV (reference sequence).